The 20 T cell receptor beta chains presented below share a single source sample, sequenced in a study of blood T cell repertoires in COVID-19. Profiled with immunoSEQ multiplex PCR; TCRdb holds only in-frame clones, not every one. The repertoire holds 300,000 to 400,000 clones, with 89% as singletons. Sequences were obtained from PBMCs or T cells enriched from blood (not recorded which). The receptors here all came from a man aged 55 to 70 who had recovered from COVID-19.

This chain connects TRBV6-1 to TRBJ1-5; 9 bases match TRBD1. V lost 3 bases and J lost 1; bases outside the gene matches: 4. The CDR3 spans 16 residues. The germline CDR1 and CDR2 sequences are MNHNS and SASEGT. CDR3 sequence: CASSEGTGNSNQPQHF. CDR3 DNA sequence: TGTGCCAGCAGTGAGGGGACAGGGAACAGCAATCAGCCCCAGCATTTT.

This chain joins TRBV7-9 and TRBJ1-1; TRBD1 is a possible D gene (5 bases). From germline, CDR1 is SEHNR and CDR2 FQNEAQ (reference sequence). Trimming shortened V by 7 bases and J by 0 bases, and 12 bases separated the two germline ends. This CDR3 contains 14 residues. CDR3 region: CASIGGGMNTEAFF. The CDR3 nucleotides are TGTGCCAGCATAGGCGGGGGTATGAACACTGAAGCTTTCTTT. Complete variable domain (other parts from reference TRBV7-9 and TRBJ1-1): DTGVSQNPRHKITKRGQNVTFRCDPISEHNRLYWYRQTLGQGPEFLTYFQNEAQLEKSRLLSDRFSAERPKGSFSTLEIQRTEQGDSAMYLCASIGGGMNTEAFFGQGTRLTVV.

The chain couples TRBV3-1 (or the pseudogene TRBV3-2) to TRBJ2-7, with 14 bases matching TRBD2. There are 16 residues in the CDR3. V was pared by 0 bases and J by 5 bases, with 3 bases of the junction left unmatched. CDR1 LGHDT and CDR2 YNNKEL come from the germline V gene (reference sequence). In nucleotides, the CDR3 is TGTGCCAGCAGCCAAGAACCGGGACTAGCGGGAGACGAGCAGTACTTC. Amino acids: CASSQEPGLAGDEQYF.

The CDR3 coding sequence is TGTGCCAGCAGCAGGAGCCAAGAGACCCAGTACTTC. The encoded protein is CASSRSQETQYF. The chain joins TRBV7-3 to TRBJ2-5; D is ambiguous. Germline V gene sequence: CDR1 SGHTA, CDR2 FQGTGA. Trimming left V 5 bases short and J 1 base short, with 5 bases between. The CDR3 runs 12 residues.

The chain combines TRBV19 with TRBJ1-5; 9 positions agree with TRBD1. In germline, CDR1 is LNHDA, CDR2 SQIVND (reference sequence). Trimming took 6 bases from V and 6 from J; bases not matched to a gene: 3. The CDR3 runs to 13 residues. The CDR3 DNA reads TGTGCCAGTAGCGGACAGGGGTTTCAGCCCCAGCATTTT. Encoded protein: CASSGQGFQPQHF.

The sample holds a few counts of this clone. The V and J genes are TRBV6-5 and TRBJ1-4, with D possibly matching TRBD1 (5 bases). There are 12 residues in the CDR3. Per germline, CDR1 MNHEY and CDR2 SVGAGI. With 10 bases removed from V and 7 bases from J, the gap between germline ends came to 13 bases. CDR3 amino acids: CAIVGQGEKLFF. CDR3 sequence (DNA): TGTGCCATAGTGGGGCAGGGTGAAAAACTGTTTTTT.

This rearrangement joins TRBV3-1 (or the pseudogene TRBV3-2) to TRBJ2-2; TRBD2 matches 7 bases. The CDR3 length is 16 residues. Losses at the gene ends were 2 bases for V and 4 bases for J; bases not matched to a gene: 7. The germline gives CDR1 LGHDT, CDR2 YNNKEL (reference sequence). The CDR3 region is CASSQRGGRGTGELFF. The CDR3 coding sequence is TGTGCCAGCAGCCAACGGGGAGGGAGGGGCACCGGGGAGCTGTTTTTT.

This chain joins TRBV12-3 or TRBV12-4 and TRBJ1-4; D is unclear. Trimming stripped 3 bases from V and 6 bases from J, with 5 bases between. The CDR3 runs to 12 residues. Written as DNA, the CDR3 is TGTGCCAGCAGTTTCACGGATGAAAAACTGTTTTTT. Translated, it gives CASSFTDEKLFF.

There are a few counts of this clone. The chain recombines TRBV10-3 with TRBJ1-3; tentatively, D is TRBD1 (6 bases). Trimming left V 0 bases short and J 1 base short, with 13 bases between. The length of the CDR3 is 17 residues. Germline V gene data show CDR1 as ENHRY and CDR2 as SYGVKD. The CDR3 sequence: CAISESVGRGSGNTIYF. DNA for the CDR3: TGTGCCATCAGTGAGTCAGTGGGCAGGGGTTCTGGAAACACCATATATTTT.

Only one count was recorded for this clone. Here the CDR3 reads CASSLARATDTQYF. DNA for the CDR3: TGTGCCAGCAGTTTAGCCAGGGCCACAGATACGCAGTATTTT. J is TRBJ2-3 and V is TRBV28; possible D gene TRBD1, 5 bases. With 2 bases removed from V and 2 bases from J, the gap between germline ends came to 8 bases. Looked up from germline, CDR1 is MDHEN and CDR2 is SYDVKM. This CDR3 has 14 amino acids. The complete variable domain, with remaining parts taken from reference TRBV28 and TRBJ2-3, reads DVKVTQSSRYLVKRTGEKVFLECVQDMDHENMFWYRQDPGLGLRLIYFSYDVKMKEKGDIPEGYSVSREKKERFSLILESASTNQTSMYLCASSLARATDTQYFGPGTRLTVL.

In its sample, this clone was seen once. V and J are TRBV28 and TRBJ1-1, with D tentatively TRBD1 (6 bases). This CDR3 has 13 residues. The V gene lost 6 bases and the J gene lost 4 bases, with 12 bases spanning the gap. Germline V CDR1 and CDR2: MDHEN, SYDVKM. The DNA of the CDR3 is TGTGCCAGCAGCACAGGGTTTGCCACTGAAGCTTTCTTT. This sequence encodes CASSTGFATEAFF. The full variable domain, completed using reference TRBV28 and TRBJ1-1, is DVKVTQSSRYLVKRTGEKVFLECVQDMDHENMFWYRQDPGLGLRLIYFSYDVKMKEKGDIPEGYSVSREKKERFSLILESASTNQTSMYLCASSTGFATEAFFGQGTRLTVV.

The chain couples TRBV5-1 to TRBJ2-5; TRBD2 matches 8 bases. This CDR3 spans 17 amino acids. The V segment lost 0 bases and the J segment 2 bases; nucleotides outside the gene matches: 9. Germline V gene sequence: CDR1 SGHRS, CDR2 YFSETQ. CDR3 coding DNA: TGCGCCAGCAGCTTGGTTGTCGCTAGCGGGCTTCAAGAGACCCAGTACTTC. It encodes CASSLVVASGLQETQYF.

The V call is TRBV6-2 or TRBV6-3, the J call TRBJ1-1; D unclear. The CDR3 is 14 amino acids. Germline V CDR1 and CDR2: MNHEY, SVGEGT. V lost 6 bases, J lost 1 base, and 12 bases lay in between. CDR3 sequence: CASSRVTANTEAFF. The CDR3 nucleotides are TGTGCCAGCAGCCGGGTAACAGCGAACACTGAAGCTTTCTTT.

This clone was found once. The chain combines TRBV28 with TRBJ2-1; 8 nucleotides align to TRBD2. The CDR3 covers 13 residues. The V gene end was trimmed by 10 bases and the J gene end by 7 bases; junction bases not matched to a gene: 9. Germline CDR1 MDHEN, CDR2 SYDVKM. Written as DNA, the CDR3 is TGTGCCATCTTAGCGGGGTTCGGGAATGAGCAGTTCTTC. Translated, it gives CAILAGFGNEQFF.

The rearrangement links TRBV24-1 to TRBJ2-1; 7 bases are a match to TRBD1. The CDR3 consists of 16 residues. Germline V gene lookup returns CDR1 KGHDR and CDR2 SFDVKD. Trimming took 10 bases from V and 0 from J; bases not matched to a gene: 11. The CDR3: CATPRQGTSSYNEQFF. CDR3 DNA: TGTGCCACTCCCAGACAGGGAACCAGCTCCTACAATGAGCAGTTCTTC.

This chain uses TRBV6-1 with TRBJ1-4; no clear D. The V end lost 3 bases, the J end lost 14 bases, and 22 bases lay between the germline ends. This CDR3 comprises 15 residues. The germline gives CDR1 MNHNS, CDR2 SASEGT. CDR3 protein: CASSDVGGSRTGLFF. In DNA, the CDR3 is TGTGCCAGCAGTGACGTTGGCGGCAGCAGAACCGGGCTGTTTTTT.

This sequence joins TRBV27 and TRBJ2-2; D is uncertain. Germline V CDR1 and CDR2: MNHEY, SMNVEV (reference sequence). Trimming removed 5 bases from V and 7 bases from J, with 8 bases in between. The CDR3 is 12 amino acids. Here the CDR3 reads CASSLGYGELFF. In nucleotides, the CDR3 is TGTGCCAGCAGTCTCGGTTACGGGGAGCTGTTTTTT.

This rearrangement joins TRBV2 to TRBJ1-5; D might be TRBD1 (6 bases). From germline, CDR1 is SNHLY and CDR2 FYNNEI. V lost 8 bases and J lost 2, with 13 bases in between. This CDR3 is built from 14 residues. The CDR3, as DNA: TGTGCCAGCGGGAAGGGGGTCGGCAATCAGCCCCAGCATTTT. Amino acids: CASGKGVGNQPQHF.

Only one count was recorded for this clone. The CDR3 loop is CASRQVQETQYF. CDR3 DNA sequence: TGTGCCAGCAGACAGGTTCAAGAGACCCAGTACTTC. The chain recombines TRBV28 with TRBJ2-5, with D perhaps TRBD1 (5 bases). Trimming pared 6 bases from V and 2 bases from J, leaving 7 bases between. CDR1 and CDR2 from the germline V gene are MDHEN and SYDVKM. There are 12 residues in the CDR3. The whole variable domain, remainder taken from reference TRBV28 and TRBJ2-5, is DVKVTQSSRYLVKRTGEKVFLECVQDMDHENMFWYRQDPGLGLRLIYFSYDVKMKEKGDIPEGYSVSREKKERFSLILESASTNQTSMYLCASRQVQETQYFGPGTRLLVL.

V and J are TRBV2 and TRBJ2-5; 9 bases match TRBD1. The CDR3 runs to 14 residues. Trimming took 7 bases from V and 5 from J; bases not matched to a gene: 8. Germline lookup yields CDR1 SNHLY and CDR2 FYNNEI. This CDR3 is CASTTDRGTETQYF. The CDR3 region has the DNA TGTGCCAGCACCACGGACAGGGGAACGGAGACCCAGTACTTC.